The 18 T cell receptor beta chains below were found in one sample sequenced in a study of monozygotic twins with cystic fibrosis. The table came from immunoSEQ multiplex PCR; TCRdb's copy has only in-frame clones and leaves some out. Among approximately 23,000 clones listed, 87% were seen once. The sample consisted of blood. The receptors here all came from a woman between 25 and 40 years old with cystic fibrosis.

The chain couples TRBV7-9 to TRBJ2-1; 7 positions agree with TRBD2. This CDR3 is built from 11 residues. V shed 11 bases, J shed 5 bases, and the junction held 3 bases outside the gene matches. Germline-derived CDR1 and CDR2 are SEHNR and FQNEAQ (reference sequence). CDR3 DNA sequence: TGTGCCGTTGGGGGGGACAATGAGCAGTTCTTC. It yields the protein CAVGGDNEQFF.

J is TRBJ1-3 and V is TRBV5-4; TRBD1 matches at 7 bases. There are 14 residues in the CDR3. J lost 2 bases, V lost 4 bases, and 3 bases had no gene match. Looked up from germline, CDR1 is SGHNT and CDR2 is YYREEE (reference sequence). The CDR3 nucleotides read TGTGCCAGCAGCGCCACAGGGGCTGGAAACACCATATATTTT. Translated: CASSATGAGNTIYF. Together with reference TRBV5-4 and TRBJ1-3, the CDR3 gives the full variable domain: ETGVTQSPTHLIKTRGQQVTLRCSSQSGHNTVSWYQQALGQGPQFIFQYYREEENGRGNFPPRFSGLQFPNYSSELNVNALELDDSALYLCASSATGAGNTIYFGEGSWLTVV.

The rearrangement links TRBV10-3 to TRBJ2-3; TRBD2 matches at 13 bases. Germline V gene data show CDR1 as ENHRY and CDR2 as SYGVKD. The CDR3 covers 18 residues. Germline trimming cut 3 bases from V and 0 bases from J; bases unmatched to any gene: 6. The CDR3 DNA reads TGTGCCATCAGTGACGACGGGACTAGCGGGGAGAGCACAGATACGCAGTATTTT. It yields the protein CAISDDGTSGESTDTQYF.

The gene calls are TRBV5-1 and TRBJ1-4, with 7 bases that match TRBD1. V dropped 0 bases and J dropped 3; count of bases not matched to a gene: 2. The germline gives CDR1 SGHRS, CDR2 YFSETQ. This CDR3 comprises 15 residues. The CDR3 spells CASSLEGGSNEKLFF. The CDR3 nucleotides are TGCGCCAGCAGCTTGGAAGGGGGCTCTAATGAAAAACTGTTTTTT.

The rearrangement joins TRBV6-1 to TRBJ2-3, with 9 bases aligning to TRBD2. Trimming at V came to 7 bases and at J to 2 bases, leaving 4 bases not matched to a gene. CDR3 size: 14 residues. Germline V CDR1 and CDR2: MNHNS, SASEGT. The CDR3 loop reads CASMRGGLTDTQYF. CDR3 nucleotide sequence: TGTGCCAGCATGCGGGGGGGCCTCACAGATACGCAGTATTTT.

The chain is built from TRBV2 and TRBJ1-3; 8 bases fit TRBD1. This CDR3 comprises 15 residues. The germline V gene encodes CDR1 SNHLY and CDR2 FYNNEI. The V segment lost 5 bases and the J segment 2 bases; nucleotides outside the gene matches: 5. Here the CDR3 DNA reads TGTGCCAGCAGTACCGGACAGGGTACTGGAAACACCATATATTTT. It yields the protein CASSTGQGTGNTIYF.

The rearrangement uses TRBV12-5 and TRBJ1-2; D is possibly TRBD1 (6 bases). Trimming pared 5 bases from V and 8 bases from J, leaving 15 bases between. There are 13 residues in the CDR3. Germline CDR1 and CDR2: LGHNT and FRNRAP. For the CDR3, the DNA is TGTGCTAGTGGTCTAGGGACGGGGGCCGGCTACACCTTC. It translates to CASGLGTGAGYTF.

This chain uses TRBV7-2 with TRBJ2-3; D not certain. CDR3 size: 14 residues. Deletions cut 3 bases from V and 0 bases from J, with 7 bases between. CDR1 is SGHTA and CDR2 is FQGNSA in the germline V gene. In DNA, the CDR3 is TGTGCCAGCAGCTTCACAGTCAGCACAGATACGCAGTATTTT. Protein: CASSFTVSTDTQYF.

The genes are TRBV10-1 and TRBJ2-7; 11 positions agree with TRBD1. Germline V CDR1 and CDR2: WNHNN, SYGVQD (reference sequence). J was trimmed by 3 bases and V by 8 bases; bases with no gene match: 3. The CDR3 extends over 13 amino acids. CDR3 coding DNA: TGCGCCAGCCGAGGGACAGGGGGCTACGAGCAGTACTTC. Translated: CASRGTGGYEQYF.

The chain has TRBV15 and TRBJ1-6, with D possibly being TRBD1 (5 bases). CDR1 is LNHNV, CDR2 YYDKDF, per germline (reference sequence). The CDR3 extends over 17 amino acids. Deletions cut 3 bases from V and 10 bases from J, with 22 bases between. CDR3 nucleotides: TGTGCCACCAGCAGGGGGGTTACCGGGATCCCATCCTCACCCCTCCACTTT. This codes for CATSRGVTGIPSSPLHF.

The rearrangement joins TRBV11-3 to TRBJ2-2; D is unresolved. Between the trimmed V and J ends, which lost 1 base and 3 bases, there was a span of 12 bases. The germline gives CDR1 SGHNT, CDR2 YENEEA. The CDR3 loop spans 16 amino acids. CDR3 region: CASSLGGYLYTGELFF. CDR3 in DNA: TGTGCCAGCAGCTTAGGTGGTTACTTGTACACCGGGGAGCTGTTTTTT.

In its sample, this clone was seen a few times. The chain employs TRBV5-1 and TRBJ1-1; D gene unclear. V dropped 1 base and J dropped 1 base, with 11 bases sitting between them. Germline CDR1 is SGHRS and CDR2 is YFSETQ. The CDR3 covers 15 residues. This CDR3 reads CASSLTRTGNTEAFF. CDR3 DNA: TGCGCCAGCAGCTTGACCCGGACGGGGAACACTGAAGCTTTCTTT.

About this clone: In the same sample, other DNA sequences code for this CDR3. V is TRBV7-9 and J is TRBJ1-1; D ambiguous. V was trimmed by 1 base and J by 0 bases, leaving 0 bases between them. This CDR3 is built from 12 residues. Germline CDR1 reads SEHNR; CDR2 reads FQNEAQ (reference sequence). The CDR3 here is CASSLVNTEAFF. CDR3 in DNA: TGTGCCAGCAGCTTAGTGAACACTGAAGCTTTCTTT.

The chain is built from TRBV4-1 and TRBJ2-5, with a tentative D call TRBD2 (5 bases). Germline assignment: CDR1 MGHRA and CDR2 YSYEKL. V gave up 1 base and J gave up 4 bases, with 7 bases separating them. This CDR3 is built from 13 residues. The CDR3 DNA follows: TGCGCCAGCAGCCAAGCACTAGTAGAGACCCAGTACTTC. This encodes CASSQALVETQYF.

The rearrangement uses TRBV5-1 and TRBJ1-1; D might be TRBD1 (5 bases). Trimming left V 4 bases short and J 1 base short, with 11 bases between. The germline V gene encodes CDR1 SGHRS and CDR2 YFSETQ. The CDR3 length is 14 residues. CDR3 in amino acids: CASSPPGGNTEAFF. CDR3 in DNA: TGCGCCAGCAGCCCCCCTGGGGGGAACACTGAAGCTTTCTTT.

The genes are TRBV7-8 and TRBJ1-5; no clear D gene. The V gene lost 1 base and the J gene lost 3 bases, with 13 bases spanning the gap. This CDR3 has 16 amino acids. Germline-derived CDR1 and CDR2 are SGHVS and FQNEAQ. In nucleotides, the CDR3 is TGTGCCAGCAGCTTAGGGGCTATACCATACAATCAGCCCCAGCATTTT. The encoded protein is CASSLGAIPYNQPQHF.

The chain is built from TRBV6-6 and TRBJ1-4, with 9 bases identical to TRBD1. CDR1 is MNHNY, CDR2 SVGAGI, per germline (reference sequence). The CDR3 extends over 14 amino acids. The trim removed 2 bases at V and 7 bases at J, leaving 2 bases unmatched. The CDR3 is CASSYDRGVEKLFF. The CDR3 DNA reads TGTGCCAGCAGTTACGACAGGGGGGTTGAAAAACTGTTTTTT.

CDR3 in amino acids: CASSPGTGVGLADTQYF. The DNA for the CDR3 is TGTGCCAGCAGCCCGGGGACAGGGGTGGGTTTGGCAGATACGCAGTATTTT. The V call is TRBV13, the J call TRBJ2-3; 10 nucleotides agree with TRBD1. The CDR3 totals 17 residues. Looked up from germline, CDR1 is PRHDT and CDR2 is FYEKMQ (reference sequence). Germline trimming cut 5 bases from V and 4 bases from J; bases unmatched to any gene: 12.